The 6 T cell receptor beta chains in this list originate from one sample, sequenced in a study of T-cell reconstitution after alpha-beta-depleted transplantation in children. Unique molecular identifiers featured in how the TCRbeta library was prepared. TCRdb passed the PCR reads through MiXCR, listing each CDR3 protein once. The table records some 300,000 distinct CDR3 sequences, roughly 9.1% of them present only once. The specimen comprised PBMCs, sampled before TCRalphabeta/CD19-depleted stem cell transplant. Receptor source: a boy younger than two with acute myeloid leukemia, due to receive a stem cell transplant.

Many counts were recorded for this clonotype. The chain recombines TRBV7-2 with TRBJ2-3; D call uncertain. CDR3 length equals 14 residues. Germline V CDR1 and CDR2: SGHTA, FQGNSA. The ends were cut back, 1 base at V and 2 bases at J, with 7 bases in the middle. Here the CDR3 DNA reads TGTGCCAGCAGCTTAGGACCTGTCACAGATACGCAGTATTTT. This encodes CASSLGPVTDTQYF.

For this clonotype: Since a much larger clone is just one base distant, this may be a read error. The chain joins TRBV29-1 to TRBJ2-3; 7 bases map to TRBD1. Looked up from germline, CDR1 is SQVTM and CDR2 is ANQGSEA. This CDR3 is built from 15 residues. The CDR3 bases are TGCGGCGTGGGACAGACAGCTTGGGTCGGAGATACGCAGTATTTT. It codes for CGVGQTAWVGDTQYF.

This clonotype has a handful of counts. The chain links TRBV5-1 to TRBJ2-3; D may be TRBD2 (6 bases). The CDR3 length is 14 residues. Germline CDR1 and CDR2: SGHRS and YFSETQ. The V end was cut by 3 bases, the J end by 1 base, with 9 bases between. Here the CDR3 reads CASSWDLGTDTQYF. The CDR3 DNA is TGCGCCAGCAGCTGGGACTTAGGCACAGATACGCAGTATTTT.

This clonotype has ten or more counts. This rearrangement joins TRBV5-1 to TRBJ2-7, with D maybe TRBD1 (5 bases). CDR1 and CDR2 from the germline V gene are SGHRS and YFSETQ. The ends were cut back, 4 bases at V and 1 base at J, with 21 bases in the middle. This CDR3 has 17 amino acids. CDR3 region: CASSLRQPQGKSYEQYF. The DNA for the CDR3 is TGCGCCAGCAGCCTTAGGCAGCCTCAGGGAAAATCCTACGAGCAGTACTTC. The whole variable domain, filled in from reference TRBV5-1 and TRBJ2-7, reads KAGVTQTPRYLIKTRGQQVTLSCSPISGHRSVSWYQQTPGQGLQFLFEYFSETQRNKGNFPGRFSGRQFSNSRSEMNVSTLELGDSALYLCASSLRQPQGKSYEQYFGPGTRLTVT.

With respect to this clonotype: With a much larger clone just one base away, this may be a read error. The chain has TRBV20-1 and TRBJ2-7; 8 nucleotides match TRBD1. From germline, CDR1 is DFQATT and CDR2 SNEGSKA (reference sequence). The CDR3 spans 14 residues. The CDR3 nucleotides are TGCAGTGCTCCCGGACAGGGCCGCTCCAACGAGCAGTACTTC. As protein: CSAPGQGRSNEQYF.

The V call is TRBV23-1, the J call TRBJ2-7, with 10 bases lining up with TRBD1. TRBV23-1 carries the ORF label, with uncertain function. This CDR3 is 17 amino acids long. The junction had 8 bases not matched to a gene; V was cut back by 3 bases and J by 0 bases. The CDR3 region has the DNA TGCGCCAGCAGTCATATCCGGGACAGGGGCGTCTCCTACGAGCAGTACTTC. This gives the protein CASSHIRDRGVSYEQYF.